The clone carrying this T cell receptor (beta chain) was found once. Its cognate antigen is unknown. Time point indicated: persistent/refractory GD, antithyroid drugs over 5 years with positive TRAb. With RNA extracted from PBMCs as input, the TCR library was made. This record comes from a study of regulatory T cells in long-lasting Graves disease. CDR3-region Arm-PCR and iRepertoire HTBI primers produced the TCR beta libraries. TCRdb reanalysed the multiplex PCR reads using MiXCR and keeps one entry per CDR3 protein. The table records under 500,000 distinct CDR3 sequences, about a fifth of them present only once. Study results and limitations: TRBV28, TRBJ1-2 and TRBJ2-5 were segments that persistent disease favored.

This CDR3 region has 14 residues. Germline lookup yields CDR1 SGHRS and CDR2 YFSETQ. Trimming removed 6 bases from V and 1 base from J, with 10 bases in between. The clonotype was recovered from a female donor with Graves disease. The V and J genes are TRBV5-1 and TRBJ2-2; D possibly corresponds to TRBD1 (5 bases). This material consisted of peripheral blood mononuclear cells (PBMCs), taken when the disease was refractory, from a patient treated with antithyroid drugs. CDR3 residues: CASMPTGNTGELFF. CDR3 in DNA: TGCGCCAGCATGCCAACAGGGAACACCGGGGAGCTGTTTTTT.